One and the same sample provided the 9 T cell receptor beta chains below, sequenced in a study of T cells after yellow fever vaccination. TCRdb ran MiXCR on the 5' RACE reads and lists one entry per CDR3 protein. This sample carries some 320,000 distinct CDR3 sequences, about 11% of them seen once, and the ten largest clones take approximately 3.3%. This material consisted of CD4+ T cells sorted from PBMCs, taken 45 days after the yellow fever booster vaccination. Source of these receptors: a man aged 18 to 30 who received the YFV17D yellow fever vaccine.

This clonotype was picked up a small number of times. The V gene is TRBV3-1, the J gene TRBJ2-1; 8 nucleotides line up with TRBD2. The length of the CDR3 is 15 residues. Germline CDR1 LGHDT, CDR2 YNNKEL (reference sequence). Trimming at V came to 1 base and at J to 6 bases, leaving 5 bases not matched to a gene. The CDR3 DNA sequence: TGTGCCAGCAGCCAAGCTTCGGGGGGGGCCAATGAGCAGTTCTTC. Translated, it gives CASSQASGGANEQFF.

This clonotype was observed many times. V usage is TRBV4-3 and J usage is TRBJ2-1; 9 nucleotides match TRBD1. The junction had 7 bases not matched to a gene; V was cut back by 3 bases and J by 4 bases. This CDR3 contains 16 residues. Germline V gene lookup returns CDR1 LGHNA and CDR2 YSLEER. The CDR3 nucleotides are TGCGCCAGCAGCCATGAGCCGGGACAGGGATACAATGAGCAGTTCTTC. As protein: CASSHEPGQGYNEQFF.

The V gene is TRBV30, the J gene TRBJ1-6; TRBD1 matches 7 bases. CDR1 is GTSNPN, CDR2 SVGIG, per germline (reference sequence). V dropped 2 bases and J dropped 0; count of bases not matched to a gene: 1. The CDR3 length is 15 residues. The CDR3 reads CAWSRDSSYNSPLHF. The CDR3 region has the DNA TGTGCCTGGAGTAGGGACAGCTCCTATAATTCACCCCTCCACTTT.

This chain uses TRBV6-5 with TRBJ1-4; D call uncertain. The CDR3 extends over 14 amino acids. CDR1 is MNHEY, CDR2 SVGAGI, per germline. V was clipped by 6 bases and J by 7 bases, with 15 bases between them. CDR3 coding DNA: TGTGCCAGCAGCGAACAGTTGATACCTGAAAAACTGTTTTTT. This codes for CASSEQLIPEKLFF.

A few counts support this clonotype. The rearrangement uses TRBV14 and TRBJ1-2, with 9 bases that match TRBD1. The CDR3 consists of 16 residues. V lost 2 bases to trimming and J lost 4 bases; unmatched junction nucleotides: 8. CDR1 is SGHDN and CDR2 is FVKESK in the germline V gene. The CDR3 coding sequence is TGTGCCAGCAGCCAAAGGCCGGGACAGGGCGGCTATGGCTACACCTTC. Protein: CASSQRPGQGGYGYTF.

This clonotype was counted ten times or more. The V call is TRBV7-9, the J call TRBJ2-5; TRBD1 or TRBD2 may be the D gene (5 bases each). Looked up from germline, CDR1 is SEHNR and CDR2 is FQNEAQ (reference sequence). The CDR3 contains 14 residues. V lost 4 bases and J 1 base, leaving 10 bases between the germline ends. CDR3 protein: CASSSGAFQETQYF. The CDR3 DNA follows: TGTGCCAGCAGCTCCGGGGCCTTCCAAGAGACCCAGTACTTC.

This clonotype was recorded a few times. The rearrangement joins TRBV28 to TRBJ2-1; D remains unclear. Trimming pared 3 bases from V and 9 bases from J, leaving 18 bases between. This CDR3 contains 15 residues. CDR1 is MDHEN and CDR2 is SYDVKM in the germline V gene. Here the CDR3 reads CASSFHPDGDLEQFF. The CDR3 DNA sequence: TGTGCCAGCAGTTTCCACCCTGACGGAGACCTTGAGCAGTTCTTC.

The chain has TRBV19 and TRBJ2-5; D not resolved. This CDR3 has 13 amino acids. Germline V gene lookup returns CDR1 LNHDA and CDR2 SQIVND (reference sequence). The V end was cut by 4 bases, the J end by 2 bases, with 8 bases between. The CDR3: CASSTVGQETQYF. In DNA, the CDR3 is TGTGCCAGTAGTACCGTCGGACAAGAGACCCAGTACTTC.

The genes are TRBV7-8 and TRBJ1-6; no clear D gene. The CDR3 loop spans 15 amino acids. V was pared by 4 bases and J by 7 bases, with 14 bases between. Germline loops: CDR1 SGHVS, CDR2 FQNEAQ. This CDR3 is CASSSSLGPNSPLHF. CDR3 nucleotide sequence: TGTGCCAGCAGCTCCTCTCTAGGACCGAATTCACCCCTCCACTTT.